The entry below describes one T cell receptor beta chain. The junction and the germline gene differ at one end; a read error may be behind it. The length of the CDR3 is 11 residues. Germline values: CDR1 MDHEN, CDR2 SYDVKM. The data were obtained in a study of shared clonotypes between healthy human individuals. Under the authors' procedure: Filtering differed, since immunoSEQ gave only junction sequences and no quality scores. TCRdb's copy holds only in-frame clones and misses some; the assay was immunoSEQ multiplex PCR. The DNA gave D and trimming, while V, J and clone size come from that table. The sample has a few hundred thousand clones; about 97% are singletons.

The TCR was taken from a man aged 25-45 years in good health. The sequencing sample was made of memory CD8+ T cells sorted from blood. Regarding subset: CD45RO+ cells pooled with CCR7-negative TemRA cells. The rearrangement uses TRBV28 and TRBJ2-7, with 7 nucleotides matching TRBD1. As DNA, the CDR3 is TGTGCCAGCAGTCAAAAGACAGGGCAGAACTTC. Translating gives CASSQKTGQNF.